A single T cell receptor (beta chain) is shown here with its context. Its antigen is undetermined. This sample is drawn from a study of radiotherapy plus CTLA-4 blockade in lung cancer. The repertoire was sequenced with immunoSEQ multiplex PCR; TCRdb's copy has only in-frame clones and lacks some. The table has roughly 110,000 clones, under 90% seen once. Study results and caveats: TCR clones originating in tumors grew in number in blood after radiotherapy plus ipilimumab.

V lost 6 bases and J lost 6; bases outside the gene matches: 8. Per germline, CDR1 MNHEY and CDR2 SMNVEV (reference sequence). The CDR3 extends over 16 amino acids. Sample: peripheral blood, taken from a patient treated with radiotherapy plus ipilimumab. The V call is TRBV27, the J call TRBJ2-1; 13 bases match TRBD2. This clonotype originated in a human donor with non-small cell lung cancer that progressed on radiotherapy plus ipilimumab. Some clones in this sample may be carry-over from other donors' samples. CDR3 loop: CASSGQLAGGSNEQFF. The CDR3 nucleotides are TGTGCCAGCAGCGGCCAACTAGCGGGGGGGTCCAATGAGCAGTTCTTC.